This T cell receptor beta chain was sequenced in a study of blood T cell repertoires in COVID-19 (dated by TCRdb to 2019 to 2021). Context from the whole study: Samples covering the acute and convalescent phases of COVID-19 were provided by collaborators in the United States, Italy and Spain. The material from the prospective study consisted of cDNA or gDNA derived from T cells, B-cell-depleted T cells, or PBMCs. The dataset comprised deeply sampled blood TCRbeta repertoires from subjects exposed to, actively infected with, or recovered from COVID-19. The repertoires were released in a freely available public database meant as a resource for research on the immune response to SARS-CoV-2. The samples were drawn from two sources: the first 160 participants of the ongoing ImmuneRACE study, and approximately 1,300 subjects contributed by 6 global collaborators. Nearly every sample came with metadata listing a de-identified subject ID, COVID-19 status, age in years and sex. Where available, HLA class I and class II types were obtained from metadata supplied by the sample provider rather than from assay-based typing. Here is what the overall study found, with its caveats: The amount of clinical and demographic metadata varied by source and participant and was provided uncurated.

V is shortened by 6 bases, J by 0 bases, and the region joining them spans 9 bases. As encoded in the germline V gene, CDR1 is MDHEN while CDR2 is SYDVKM. Including cysteine and phenylalanine, the CDR3 has 14 amino acids. Only the CDR3 part of the read is kept: 42 bases, read in frame from the first base. The immunoSEQ Assay, a bias-controlled multiplex PCR, was used to amplify TCRbeta CDR3 regions from genomic DNA. The paper's data handling went like this. Within the assay, amplification of reference gene primers was used to estimate how many nucleated cells each sample contained. To quantify the absolute abundance of each unique TCRbeta CDR3 rearrangement, sequence reads were collapsed and filtered. For each sample, productive Simpson clonality was calculated as the square root of Simpson's diversity index over productive rearrangements. TCRdb carries this immuneACCESS record with in-frame sequences only. Its versions omit some clonotypes, under half of them owing to an unresolved V gene in the studies checked, with the rest unexplained. The D gene and trimming were derived from the DNA, and the V and J assignments and clone size from that table. The sample yields 150,000 to 200,000 clones; just over 85% were counted once. The top ten clones comprise roughly 9% of the sample.

Enrolling through a virtual design, the prospective study's participants ranged in age from roughly 18 to 89 years and lived across roughly 23 United States geographic areas. In the prospective study, participants were assigned to cohorts based on the clinical history participants reported in a screening survey and a study questionnaire. Recovered participants in ImmuneRACE Cohort 3 were defined as having two consecutive negative NP/OP PCR tests, clearance from a healthcare professional, or resolution of symptoms. Each participant in the prospective study had whole blood, serum and a nasopharyngeal or oropharyngeal swab collected by mobile phlebotomists. Prospective study participants could optionally give additional blood draws and questionnaires over an approximately 2-month period. Before DNA extraction, prospective study blood samples were shipped either frozen or at room temperature. Details on this clone: What this receptor recognizes is not known. No base quality information exists; no much larger clone differs at one position.

Recombination connected TRBV28 to TRBJ1-3; the D gene lacks a confident call. The receptor was isolated from a woman in her late teens or twenties who had recovered from COVID-19. Sequencing input: PBMCs or T cells enriched from blood (not recorded which). The CDR3 region has the sequence CASSPEFSGNTIYF. The DNA sequence is TGTGCCAGCAGCCCGGAGTTCTCTGGAAACACCATATATTTT.